This T cell receptor beta chain was found in a study of blood T cell repertoires in COVID-19. Study context: Sites across the United States, Italy and Spain contributed samples from acute and convalescent COVID-19.

Sequencing used immunoSEQ multiplex PCR; TCRdb keeps in-frame clones, though not all of them. The sample shows 100,000 to 150,000 clones, roughly nine tenths of them seen only once. The CDR3 has 15 residues. The V gene's germline CDR1 is LGHDT and CDR2 YNNKEL (reference sequence). The V segment lost 1 base and the J segment 8 bases; nucleotides outside the gene matches: 5. V usage is TRBV3-1 (or the pseudogene TRBV3-2) and J usage is TRBJ2-1; TRBD2 matches 10 bases. This clonotype was sampled from a woman aged 70-85 years with COVID-19, enrolled during active disease. The sequenced material came from peripheral blood. The CDR3 is CASSQGGLAFDEQFF. The CDR3 DNA is TGTGCCAGCAGCCAAGGGGGACTAGCGTTCGATGAGCAGTTCTTC.